The clone carrying this T cell receptor (beta chain) was counted only a few times. Its antigen is unknown. The germline gene is not matched at one end of the junction; a read error may be the cause. TCRdb reprocessed the reads with MiXCR, giving one entry per CDR3 protein. The sample records around 330,000 distinct CDR3 sequences, about a sixth being singletons. This entry comes from a study of T cell repertoires in cytomegalovirus infection. The wider study: An indication of both CMV infection and matching HLA type came from public TCR beta signatures. Study results and limitations: Clonotype analysis showed dominance of the ex vivo response by HLA-C-restricted CMV-specific TCR beta clonotypes. There were carriers of CMV plus the relevant HLA, and cumulative public TCR beta family frequency identified them.

Source material: PBMCs. The sequence derives from a human donor in good health (CMV status not recorded). Some clones in this sample may be carry-over from other donors' samples.

Written as DNA, the CDR3 is TGTGCTAGCAGCTTAGGCCCACCGGGACAGGCACATGAGCAGTTCTTC. Translation gives CASSLGPPGQAHEQFF. The chain employs TRBV7-7 and TRBJ2-1; the match to TRBD1 covers 8 bases. Germline CDR1 SSHAT, CDR2 FNYEAQ (reference sequence). The CDR3 contains 16 residues.